The 25 T cell receptor beta chains in this list originate from one sample, sequenced in a study of shared clonotypes between healthy human individuals. This table comes from immunoSEQ multiplex PCR, and its TCRdb copy is limited to in-frame clones, with some not included. The table shows over a million clones, with over 95% occurring only once. Sequenced: naive CD4+ T cells sorted from blood. Subset reported: CD45RA+ positively selected. The source is a man aged 30 to 45 in good health.

The chain is built from TRBV4-3 and TRBJ2-7, with 9 positions matching TRBD1. Germline V gene sequence: CDR1 LGHNA, CDR2 YSLEER. V dropped 4 bases and J dropped 5; count of bases not matched to a gene: 9. The CDR3 loop spans 15 amino acids. The CDR3 nucleotides read TGCGCCAGCAGCCCCCGGGACAGGGCAAGGAACGAGCAGTACTTC. It codes for CASSPRDRARNEQYF.

This chain uses TRBV5-5 with TRBJ2-3, with D possibly being TRBD2 (5 bases). The germline CDR1 and CDR2 sequences are SGHKS and YYEKEE (reference sequence). V dropped 4 bases and J dropped 4 bases, with 16 bases sitting between them. The CDR3 runs to 15 residues. DNA of the CDR3: TGTGCCAGCAGCCCGAGCGGTATCGGGGCAGATACGCAGTATTTT. Its protein product is CASSPSGIGADTQYF.

This chain joins TRBV28 and TRBJ2-1; 10 positions agree with TRBD2. The CDR3 spans 16 residues. V was clipped by 2 bases and J by 5 bases; unmatched bases: 6. CDR1 and CDR2 from the germline V gene are MDHEN and SYDVKM. For the CDR3, the DNA is TGTGCCAGCAGTTTAGGGCTAGCGGGAGTGAACAATGAGCAGTTCTTC. Its protein is CASSLGLAGVNNEQFF.

The chain has TRBV5-1 and TRBJ2-5, with TRBD2 matching 9 bases. Germline V gene sequence: CDR1 SGHRS, CDR2 YFSETQ. The CDR3 loop spans 16 amino acids. V shed 3 bases and J 5 bases; nucleotides not matched to a gene: 11. CDR3 nucleotides: TGCGCCAGCAGCTCTATAGCGGGAGTGGTCGTGGAGACCCAGTACTTC. It specifies CASSSIAGVVVETQYF.

The J gene is TRBJ1-5, the V gene TRBV19; D perhaps matches TRBD1 (6 bases). The germline V gene has CDR1 LNHDA and CDR2 SQIVND (reference sequence). V was clipped by 5 bases and J by 6 bases, with 26 bases between them. The CDR3 covers 18 residues. The chain's CDR3 is CASSYSGTSPSNGQPQHF. CDR3 bases: TGTGCCAGTAGTTATTCAGGGACAAGTCCAAGCAATGGTCAGCCCCAGCATTTT. The full variable domain, completed using reference TRBV19 and TRBJ1-5, is DGGITQSPKYLFRKEGQNVTLSCEQNLNHDAMYWYRQDPGQGLRLIYYSQIVNDFQKGDIAEGYSVSREKKESFPLTVTSAQKNPTAFYLCASSYSGTSPSNGQPQHFGDGTRLSIL.

This clone was detected once. The rearrangement uses TRBV7-2 and TRBJ2-4; a possible D gene is TRBD1 (5 bases). The CDR3 spans 15 residues. Trimming removed 5 bases at V and 3 bases at J, with 14 bases between. The V gene's germline CDR1 is SGHTA and CDR2 FQGNSA. CDR3 DNA: TGTGCCAGCAGCACCCCACAGGCGAGCAAAAACATTCAGTACTTC. It yields the protein CASSTPQASKNIQYF.

The J gene is TRBJ2-7, the V gene TRBV28; the D is unclear. Germline V gene data show CDR1 as MDHEN and CDR2 as SYDVKM. Trimming took off 8 bases at V and 2 bases at J, with 13 bases between the two ends. The CDR3 sequence is 13 residues long. This CDR3 is CASRETSAYEQYF. The DNA for the CDR3 is TGTGCCAGCCGCGAGACATCAGCCTACGAGCAGTACTTC.

This rearrangement joins TRBV15 to TRBJ2-1, with TRBD2 as a possible D gene (6 bases). Germline V gene lookup returns CDR1 LNHNV and CDR2 YYDKDF (reference sequence). The CDR3 extends over 14 amino acids. Trimming removed 3 bases at V and 2 bases at J, with 8 bases between. CDR3 region: CATSRDYPYNEQFF. The CDR3 nucleotides read TGTGCCACCAGCAGGGACTATCCCTACAATGAGCAGTTCTTC. The variable domain in full, completed from reference TRBV15 and TRBJ2-1, reads DAMVIQNPRYQVTQFGKPVTLSCSQTLNHNVMYWYQQKSSQAPKLLFHYYDKDFNNEADTPDNFQSRRPNTSFCFLDIRSPGLGDTAMYLCATSRDYPYNEQFFGPGTRLTVL.

This sequence joins TRBV27 and TRBJ2-2; D not resolved. The CDR3 extends over 15 amino acids. Germline CDR1 reads MNHEY; CDR2 reads SMNVEV (reference sequence). Trimming took off 2 bases at V and 0 bases at J, with 7 bases between the two ends. The CDR3 sequence is CASSLEDTNTGELFF. CDR3 in DNA: TGTGCCAGCAGTTTAGAGGATACGAACACCGGGGAGCTGTTTTTT.

This chain connects TRBV11-2 to TRBJ2-7; possibly TRBD2 for D (5 bases). Per germline, CDR1 SGHAT and CDR2 FQNNGV. Trimming shortened V by 5 bases and J by 0 bases, and 14 bases separated the two germline ends. This CDR3 has 15 amino acids. The CDR3 coding sequence is TGTGCCAGCAGCGCGGGCGGCGAGGGCTCCTACGAGCAGTACTTC. Translated, it gives CASSAGGEGSYEQYF.

In the case of this clone: This same CDR3 is encoded by further DNA sequences in the sample. V is TRBV5-4 and J is TRBJ2-5, with D uncertain. Germline V gene lookup returns CDR1 SGHNT and CDR2 YYREEE (reference sequence). The CDR3 covers 14 residues. The V end was cut by 2 bases, the J end by 4 bases, with 12 bases between. The CDR3 here is CASSLGRDGETQYF. In nucleotides, the CDR3 is TGTGCCAGCAGCTTAGGCCGAGACGGAGAGACCCAGTACTTC. The whole variable domain, filled in from reference TRBV5-4 and TRBJ2-5, reads ETGVTQSPTHLIKTRGQQVTLRCSSQSGHNTVSWYQQALGQGPQFIFQYYREEENGRGNFPPRFSGLQFPNYSSELNVNALELDDSALYLCASSLGRDGETQYFGPGTRLLVL.

The DNA for the CDR3 is TGTGCCAGCAGCGCGGATACCGGGACAGGGTCCTACAATGAGCAGTTCTTC. This encodes CASSADTGTGSYNEQFF. The chain is built from TRBV9 and TRBJ2-1; 9 positions agree with TRBD1. Germline-derived CDR1 and CDR2 are SGDLS and YYNGEE. With V trimmed by 3 bases and J by 1 base, 8 bases remained unmatched. The CDR3 totals 17 residues.

The gene calls are TRBV10-2 and TRBJ2-3; 7 bases fit TRBD2. The CDR3 runs to 15 residues. Germline-derived CDR1 and CDR2 are WSHSY and SAAADI. The trim removed 7 bases at V and 3 bases at J, leaving 10 bases unmatched. The CDR3 nucleotides read TGCGCCAGCACCCCCCTAGCGGCCGTAACAGATACGCAGTATTTT. Translating it yields CASTPLAAVTDTQYF.

This clone was counted a single time. The chain recombines TRBV5-8 with TRBJ1-5; 7 positions agree with TRBD1. Germline V gene sequence: CDR1 SGHTS, CDR2 YDEGEE. The CDR3 has 15 residues. J gave up 5 bases and V 5 bases, and 10 bases lay outside the gene matches. The DNA for the CDR3 is TGTGCCAGCAGTCGCGGACAGGATCTATATCAGCCCCAGCATTTT. It specifies CASSRGQDLYQPQHF.

This clone was counted once. The CDR3 DNA is TGTGCCAGCAGACGGGGACTAGCGGGAGTCAATGAGCAGTTCTTC. Its protein is CASRRGLAGVNEQFF. The chain uses TRBV6-1 and TRBJ2-1; 14 nucleotides align to TRBD2. Germline-derived CDR1 and CDR2 are MNHNS and SASEGT. The V and J ends lost 6 bases and 6 bases, in that order; junction bases with no gene match: 4. This CDR3 has 15 residues.

The chain recombines TRBV19 with TRBJ2-3; D unresolved. The CDR3 loop spans 15 amino acids. Trimming left V 3 bases short and J 0 bases short, with 10 bases between. Per the germline V gene, CDR1 is LNHDA and CDR2 is SQIVND (reference sequence). CDR3 protein: CASSMGHGSTDTQYF. The CDR3 DNA is TGTGCCAGTAGTATGGGTCACGGGAGCACAGATACGCAGTATTTT.

This chain uses TRBV18 with TRBJ2-1; 11 bases are shared with TRBD2. This CDR3 is built from 18 residues. Germline-derived CDR1 and CDR2 are KGHSH and LQKENI. The ends lost 5 bases at V and 0 bases at J; junction bases unmatched: 9. The CDR3: CASSSGLAGPSSYNEQFF. CDR3 sequence (DNA): TGTGCCAGCTCATCAGGACTAGCGGGCCCGAGCTCCTACAATGAGCAGTTCTTC. The variable domain in full, completed from reference TRBV18 and TRBJ2-1, reads NAGVMQNPRHLVRRRGQEARLRCSPMKGHSHVYWYRQLPEEGLKFMVYLQKENIIDESGMPKERFSAEFPKEGPSILRIQQVVRGDSAAYFCASSSGLAGPSSYNEQFFGPGTRLTVL.

This chain joins TRBV29-1 and TRBJ2-7; a possible D gene is TRBD2 (5 bases). The V end lost 4 bases, the J end lost 2 bases, and 9 bases lay between the germline ends. Germline CDR1 reads SQVTM; CDR2 reads ANQGSEA. The CDR3 extends over 12 amino acids. The CDR3 coding sequence is TGCAGCGTTGTTCCGGGGACCTACGAGCAGTACTTC. This codes for CSVVPGTYEQYF.

The rearrangement uses TRBV28 and TRBJ1-5; 7 positions agree with TRBD1. The junction had 4 bases not matched to a gene; V was cut back by 5 bases and J by 0 bases. CDR1 MDHEN and CDR2 SYDVKM come from the germline V gene. The CDR3 totals 15 residues. The CDR3 coding sequence is TGTGCCAGCAGTACGGGACAGTTTAGCAATCAGCCCCAGCATTTT. It translates to CASSTGQFSNQPQHF.

The J gene is TRBJ2-1, the V gene TRBV11-1; 10 positions agree with TRBD2. CDR3 length: 15 amino acids. V shed 0 bases, J shed 4 bases, and the junction held 0 bases outside the gene matches. From germline, CDR1 is SGHAT and CDR2 FQDESV (reference sequence). CDR3 DNA sequence: TGTGCCAGCAGCTTAGCACTAGCGGGATACAATGAGCAGTTCTTC. This sequence encodes CASSLALAGYNEQFF.

The V and J genes are TRBV5-1 and TRBJ2-5, with D possibly matching TRBD2 (5 bases). V shed 0 bases and J shed 4 bases, with 16 bases lying between them. This CDR3 spans 16 amino acids. In germline, CDR1 is SGHRS, CDR2 YFSETQ. CDR3 DNA: TGCGCCAGCAGCTTGGCCGGGGATATTGGCTCAGAGACCCAGTACTTC. As protein: CASSLAGDIGSETQYF.

Remarks on this clone: Other DNA variants within this sample encode the same CDR3. The J gene is TRBJ1-1, the V gene TRBV7-2; D is ambiguous. In germline, CDR1 is SGHTA, CDR2 FQGNSA. There are 15 residues in the CDR3. V lost 0 bases and J 0 bases, leaving 8 bases between the germline ends. The CDR3 reads CASSLARRMNTEAFF. The CDR3 DNA follows: TGTGCCAGCAGCTTAGCGAGGAGAATGAACACTGAAGCTTTCTTT.

The rearrangement joins TRBV18 to TRBJ1-5; D might be TRBD1 (6 bases). Trimming left V 1 base short and J 5 bases short, with 12 bases between. Germline V gives CDR1 KGHSH, CDR2 LQKENI. This CDR3 is built from 15 residues. The DNA for the CDR3 is TGTGCCAGCTCACCACGGGGGGACAAGCATCAGCCCCAGCATTTT. Translating gives CASSPRGDKHQPQHF.

CDR3 in DNA: TGTGCCAGCAGCTTAGCAGCGACAGGGGTCGGGGAGCTGTTTTTT. This gives the protein CASSLAATGVGELFF. The chain couples TRBV11-2 to TRBJ2-2; 8 nucleotides match TRBD1. Germline trimming cut 1 base from V and 7 bases from J; bases unmatched to any gene: 5. Germline assignment: CDR1 SGHAT and CDR2 FQNNGV. CDR3 length equals 15 residues.

V and J are TRBV30 and TRBJ1-4, with TRBD1 matching over 7 bases. The CDR3 has 15 amino acids. Germline trimming cut 4 bases from V and 5 bases from J; bases unmatched to any gene: 10. Germline loops: CDR1 GTSNPN, CDR2 SVGIG (reference sequence). The CDR3: CAWTPTGTVNEKLFF. CDR3 nucleotide sequence: TGTGCCTGGACCCCAACCGGGACAGTAAATGAAAAACTGTTTTTT.